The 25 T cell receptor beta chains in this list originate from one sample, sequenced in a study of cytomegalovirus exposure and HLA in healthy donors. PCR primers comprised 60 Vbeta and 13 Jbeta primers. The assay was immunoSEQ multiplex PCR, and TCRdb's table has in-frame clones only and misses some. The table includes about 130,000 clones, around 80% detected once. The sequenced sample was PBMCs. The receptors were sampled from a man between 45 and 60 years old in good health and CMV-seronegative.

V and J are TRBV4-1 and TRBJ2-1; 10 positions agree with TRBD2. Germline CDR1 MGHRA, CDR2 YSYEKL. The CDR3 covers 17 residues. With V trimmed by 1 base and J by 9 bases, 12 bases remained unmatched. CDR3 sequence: CASSQVRAGGFDGEQFF. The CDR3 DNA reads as TGCGCCAGCAGCCAAGTGCGAGCGGGGGGGTTCGACGGTGAGCAGTTCTTC.

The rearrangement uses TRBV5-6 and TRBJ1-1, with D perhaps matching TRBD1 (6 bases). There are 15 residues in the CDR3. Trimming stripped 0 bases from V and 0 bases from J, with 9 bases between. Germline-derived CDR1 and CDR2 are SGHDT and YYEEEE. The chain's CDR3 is CASSLARTVNTEAFF. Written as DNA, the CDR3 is TGTGCCAGCAGCTTGGCTCGGACAGTGAACACTGAAGCTTTCTTT.

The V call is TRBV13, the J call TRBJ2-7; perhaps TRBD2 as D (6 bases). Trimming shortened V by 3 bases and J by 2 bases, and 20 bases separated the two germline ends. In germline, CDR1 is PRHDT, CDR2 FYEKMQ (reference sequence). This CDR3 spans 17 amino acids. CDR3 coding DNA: TGTGCCAGCAGCTTTAGTACCGGTAGCGGATCCCCCTACGAGCAGTACTTC. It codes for CASSFSTGSGSPYEQYF.

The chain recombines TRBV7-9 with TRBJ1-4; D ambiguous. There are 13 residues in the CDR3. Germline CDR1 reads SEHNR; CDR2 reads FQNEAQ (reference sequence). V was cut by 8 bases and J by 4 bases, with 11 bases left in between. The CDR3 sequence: CASLSPNNEKLFF. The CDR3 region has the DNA TGTGCCAGCCTATCTCCCAATAATGAAAAACTGTTTTTT.

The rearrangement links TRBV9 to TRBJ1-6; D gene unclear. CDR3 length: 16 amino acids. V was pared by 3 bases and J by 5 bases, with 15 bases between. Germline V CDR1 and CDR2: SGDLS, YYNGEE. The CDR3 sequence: CASSGVMRGNNSPLHF. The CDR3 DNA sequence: TGTGCCAGCAGCGGTGTTATGAGAGGGAATAATTCACCCCTCCACTTT.

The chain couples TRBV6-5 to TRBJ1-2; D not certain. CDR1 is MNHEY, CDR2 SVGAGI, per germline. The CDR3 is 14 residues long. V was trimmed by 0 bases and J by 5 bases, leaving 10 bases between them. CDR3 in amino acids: CASSYSVMEYGYTF. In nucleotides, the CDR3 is TGTGCCAGCAGTTACTCTGTTATGGAGTATGGCTACACCTTC.

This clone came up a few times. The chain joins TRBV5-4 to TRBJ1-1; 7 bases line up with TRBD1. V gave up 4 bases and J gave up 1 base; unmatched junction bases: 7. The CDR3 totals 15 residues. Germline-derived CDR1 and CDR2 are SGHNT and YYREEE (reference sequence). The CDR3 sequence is CASSPRQGTNTEAFF. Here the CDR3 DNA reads TGTGCCAGCAGCCCCAGACAGGGTACGAACACTGAAGCTTTCTTT.

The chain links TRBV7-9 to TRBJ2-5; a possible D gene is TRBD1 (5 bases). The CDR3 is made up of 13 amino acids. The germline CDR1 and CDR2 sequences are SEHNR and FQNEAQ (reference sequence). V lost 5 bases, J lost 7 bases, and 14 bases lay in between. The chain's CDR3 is CASSPDSLWTQYF. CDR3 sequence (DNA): TGTGCCAGCAGCCCTGACAGCCTCTGGACCCAGTACTTC.

The CDR3 sequence is CAWSVLSSVGTQYF. CDR3 sequence (DNA): TGTGCCTGGAGTGTTCTGAGTAGCGTGGGGACCCAGTACTTC. This chain links TRBV30 with TRBJ2-5, with D possibly TRBD2 on 5 matching bases. The CDR3 sequence is 14 residues long. Germline-derived CDR1 and CDR2 are GTSNPN and SVGIG (reference sequence). The V and J ends lost 0 bases and 7 bases respectively, with 15 bases between them.

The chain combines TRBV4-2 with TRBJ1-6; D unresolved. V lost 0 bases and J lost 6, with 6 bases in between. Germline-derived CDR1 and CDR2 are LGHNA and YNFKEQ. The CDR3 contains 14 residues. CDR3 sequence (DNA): TGTGCCAGCAGCCAAGATAACAGTAATTCACCCCTCCACTTT. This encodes CASSQDNSNSPLHF.

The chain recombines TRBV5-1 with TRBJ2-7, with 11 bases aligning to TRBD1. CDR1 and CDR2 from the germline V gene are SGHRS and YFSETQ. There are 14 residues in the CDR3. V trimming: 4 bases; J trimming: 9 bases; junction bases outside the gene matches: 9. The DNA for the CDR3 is TGCGCCAGCAGCAACCGGGACAGGGGGTTGTCGCAGTACTTC. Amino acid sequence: CASSNRDRGLSQYF.

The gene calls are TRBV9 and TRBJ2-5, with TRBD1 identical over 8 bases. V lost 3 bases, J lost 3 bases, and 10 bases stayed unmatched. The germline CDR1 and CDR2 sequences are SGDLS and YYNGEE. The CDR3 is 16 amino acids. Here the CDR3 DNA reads TGTGCCAGCAGCGCTGGACTCCGGGACAGGAAAGAGACCCAGTACTTC. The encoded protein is CASSAGLRDRKETQYF. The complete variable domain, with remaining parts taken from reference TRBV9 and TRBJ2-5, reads DSGVTQTPKHLITATGQRVTLRCSPRSGDLSVYWYQQSLDQGLQFLIQYYNGEERAKGNILERFSAQQFPDLHSELNLSSLELGDSALYFCASSAGLRDRKETQYFGPGTRLLVL.

The CDR3 sequence: CASSPSGAKPLHF. The CDR3 DNA reads TGTGCCAGCAGCCCCAGCGGGGCGAAACCCCTCCACTTT. The chain links TRBV9 to TRBJ1-6; weak D call: TRBD1 (5 bases). Germline CDR1 is SGDLS and CDR2 is YYNGEE. The CDR3 loop spans 13 amino acids. V gave up 4 bases and J gave up 12 bases, with 14 bases separating them. The full variable domain, its missing parts supplied by reference TRBV9 and TRBJ1-6, is DSGVTQTPKHLITATGQRVTLRCSPRSGDLSVYWYQQSLDQGLQFLIQYYNGEERAKGNILERFSAQQFPDLHSELNLSSLELGDSALYFCASSPSGAKPLHFGNGTRLTVT.

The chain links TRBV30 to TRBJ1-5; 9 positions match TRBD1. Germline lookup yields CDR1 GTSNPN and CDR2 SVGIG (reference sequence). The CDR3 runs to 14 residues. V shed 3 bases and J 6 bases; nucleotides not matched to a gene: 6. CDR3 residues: CAWRGTGFGQPQHF. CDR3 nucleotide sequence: TGTGCCTGGAGGGGGACAGGGTTTGGTCAGCCCCAGCATTTT.

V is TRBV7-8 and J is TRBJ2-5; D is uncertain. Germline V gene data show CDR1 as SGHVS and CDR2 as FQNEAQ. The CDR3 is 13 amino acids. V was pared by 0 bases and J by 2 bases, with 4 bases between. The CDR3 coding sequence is TGTGCCAGCAGCTTAGCGCAGCAAGAGACCCAGTACTTC. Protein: CASSLAQQETQYF.

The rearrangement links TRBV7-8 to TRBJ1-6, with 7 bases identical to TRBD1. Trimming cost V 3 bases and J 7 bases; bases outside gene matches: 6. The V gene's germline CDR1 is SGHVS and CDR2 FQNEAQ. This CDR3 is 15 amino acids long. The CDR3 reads CASSLRDRLNSPLHF. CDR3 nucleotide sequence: TGTGCCAGCAGCTTGCGGGACAGATTAAATTCACCCCTCCACTTT.

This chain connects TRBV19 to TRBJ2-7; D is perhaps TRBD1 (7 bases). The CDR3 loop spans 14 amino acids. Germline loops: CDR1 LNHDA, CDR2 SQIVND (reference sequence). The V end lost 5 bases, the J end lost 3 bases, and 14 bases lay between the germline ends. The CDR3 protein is CASSGRDSIYEQYF. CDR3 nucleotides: TGTGCCAGTAGTGGGCGGGACAGTATCTACGAGCAGTACTTC.

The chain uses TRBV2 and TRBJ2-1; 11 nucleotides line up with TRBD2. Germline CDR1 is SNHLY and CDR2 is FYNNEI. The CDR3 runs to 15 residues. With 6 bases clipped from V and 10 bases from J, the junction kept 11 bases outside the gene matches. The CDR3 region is CASSLLAGAIREQFF. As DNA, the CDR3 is TGTGCCAGCAGCCTACTAGCGGGGGCTATACGCGAGCAGTTCTTC.

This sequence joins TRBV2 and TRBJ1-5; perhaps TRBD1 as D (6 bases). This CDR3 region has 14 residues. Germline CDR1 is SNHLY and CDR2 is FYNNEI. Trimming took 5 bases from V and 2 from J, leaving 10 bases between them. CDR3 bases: TGTGCCAGCAGTTGGCAGGGGCGCAATCAGCCCCAGCATTTT. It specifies CASSWQGRNQPQHF.

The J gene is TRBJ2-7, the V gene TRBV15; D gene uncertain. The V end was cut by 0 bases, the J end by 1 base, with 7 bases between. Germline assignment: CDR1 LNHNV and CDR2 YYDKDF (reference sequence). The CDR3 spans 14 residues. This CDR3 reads CATSREGTSYEQYF. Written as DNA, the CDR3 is TGTGCCACCAGCAGAGAGGGCACATCCTACGAGCAGTACTTC. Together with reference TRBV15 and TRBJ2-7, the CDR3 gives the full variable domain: DAMVIQNPRYQVTQFGKPVTLSCSQTLNHNVMYWYQQKSSQAPKLLFHYYDKDFNNEADTPDNFQSRRPNTSFCFLDIRSPGLGDTAMYLCATSREGTSYEQYFGPGTRLTVT.

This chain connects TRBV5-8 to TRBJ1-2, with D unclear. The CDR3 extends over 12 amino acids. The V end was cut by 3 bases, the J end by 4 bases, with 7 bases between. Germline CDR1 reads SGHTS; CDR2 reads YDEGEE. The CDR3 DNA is TGTGCCAGCAGCTCCCAGTCCTATGGCTACACCTTC. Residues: CASSSQSYGYTF. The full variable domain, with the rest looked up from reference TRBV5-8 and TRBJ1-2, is EAGVTQSPTHLIKTRGQQATLRCSPISGHTSVYWYQQALGLGLQFLLWYDEGEERNRGNFPPRFSGRQFPNYSSELNVNALELEDSALYLCASSSQSYGYTFGSGTRLTVV.

CDR3 sequence: CAISGAGGLGSEQYF. The CDR3 DNA follows: TGTGCCATCAGTGGCGCGGGGGGGCTGGGTTCCGAGCAGTACTTC. The rearrangement links TRBV10-3 to TRBJ2-7; 9 bases line up with TRBD2. CDR1 and CDR2 (germline): ENHRY, SYGVKD. CDR3 length equals 15 residues. V shed 4 bases, J shed 6 bases, and the junction held 10 bases outside the gene matches.

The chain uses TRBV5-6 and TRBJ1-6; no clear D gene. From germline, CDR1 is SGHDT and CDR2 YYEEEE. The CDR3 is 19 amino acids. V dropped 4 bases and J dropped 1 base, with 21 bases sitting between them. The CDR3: CASSLTPGNLWSYNSPLHF. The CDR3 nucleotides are TGTGCCAGCAGCCTAACCCCCGGGAATTTGTGGTCCTATAATTCACCCCTCCACTTT. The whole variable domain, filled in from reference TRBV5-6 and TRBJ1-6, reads DAGVTQSPTHLIKTRGQQVTLRCSPKSGHDTVSWYQQALGQGPQFIFQYYEEEERQRGNFPDRFSGHQFPNYSSELNVNALLLGDSALYLCASSLTPGNLWSYNSPLHFGNGTRLTVT.

The CDR3 spells CASSYAGPTEAFF. The CDR3 nucleotides read TGTGCCAGCAGTTACGCGGGGCCCACTGAAGCTTTCTTT. The chain combines TRBV6-5 with TRBJ1-1; maybe TRBD1 (5 bases). CDR3 length: 13 residues. Germline CDR1 reads MNHEY; CDR2 reads SVGAGI. V gave up 2 bases and J gave up 4 bases, with 8 bases separating them.

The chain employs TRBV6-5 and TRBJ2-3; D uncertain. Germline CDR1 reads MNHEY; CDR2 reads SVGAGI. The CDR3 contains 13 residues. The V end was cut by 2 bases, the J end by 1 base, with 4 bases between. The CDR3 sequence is CASSYPGTDTQYF. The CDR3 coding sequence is TGTGCCAGCAGTTACCCAGGCACAGATACGCAGTATTTT.